This entry concerns a single T cell receptor (beta chain). V was trimmed by 11 bases and J by 1 base, leaving 19 bases between them. The CDR3 has 15 residues. In germline, CDR1 is MNHEY, CDR2 SVGAGI. These data originate in a study of blood T cell repertoires in COVID-19. At the level of the study: Sources were T cells, B-cell-depleted T cells, or PBMCs; the material itself was cDNA or gDNA.

Cohorts were based on clinical histories the participants reported. Original processing methods: Amplification with reference gene primers provided the estimates of nucleated cell counts. The repertoire was sequenced with immunoSEQ multiplex PCR; TCRdb's copy has only in-frame clones and lacks some. V and J calls and clone size are as listed in that table; D and trimming were resolved from the DNA. The table has over 200,000 clones, 70% to 90% seen once. The rearrangement uses TRBV6-5 and TRBJ2-3; tentative D call: TRBD2 (7 bases). What was sequenced was PBMCs or T cells enriched from blood (not recorded which). The origin of this receptor is a man aged 25 to 40 who had recovered from COVID-19. This chain's CDR3 is CAVMRRGLGTDTQYF. CDR3 in DNA: TGTGCCGTTATGAGGCGGGGGCTAGGCACAGATACGCAGTATTTT.